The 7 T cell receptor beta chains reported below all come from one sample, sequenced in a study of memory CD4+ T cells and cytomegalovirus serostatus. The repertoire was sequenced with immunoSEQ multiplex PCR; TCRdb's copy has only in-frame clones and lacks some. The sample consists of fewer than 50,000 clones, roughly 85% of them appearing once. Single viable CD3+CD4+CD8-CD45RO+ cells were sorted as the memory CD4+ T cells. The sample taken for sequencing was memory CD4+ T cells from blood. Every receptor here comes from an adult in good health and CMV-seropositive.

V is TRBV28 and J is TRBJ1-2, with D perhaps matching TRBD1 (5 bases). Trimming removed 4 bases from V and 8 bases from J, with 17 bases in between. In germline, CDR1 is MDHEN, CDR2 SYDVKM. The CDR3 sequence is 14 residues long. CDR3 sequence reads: CASSWGRAVKGYTF. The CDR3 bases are TGTGCCAGCAGTTGGGGCAGGGCAGTAAAGGGCTACACCTTC.

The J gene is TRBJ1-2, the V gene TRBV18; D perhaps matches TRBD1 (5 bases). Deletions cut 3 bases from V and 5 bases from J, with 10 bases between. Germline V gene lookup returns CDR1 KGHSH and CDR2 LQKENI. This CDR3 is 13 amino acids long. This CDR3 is CASSPDKRYGYTF. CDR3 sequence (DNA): TGTGCCAGCTCACCGGACAAACGGTATGGCTACACCTTC.

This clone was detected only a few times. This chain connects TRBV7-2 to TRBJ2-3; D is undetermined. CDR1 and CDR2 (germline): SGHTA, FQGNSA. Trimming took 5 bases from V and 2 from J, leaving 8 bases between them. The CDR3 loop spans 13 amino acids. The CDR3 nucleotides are TGTGCCAGCAGCACGGGCCTCACAGATACGCAGTATTTT. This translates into CASSTGLTDTQYF. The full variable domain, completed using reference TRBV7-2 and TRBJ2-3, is GAGVSQSPSNKVTEKGKDVELRCDPISGHTALYWYRQSLGQGLEFLIYFQGNSAPDKSGLPSDRFSAERTGGSVSTLTIQRTQQEDSAVYLCASSTGLTDTQYFGPGTRLTVL.

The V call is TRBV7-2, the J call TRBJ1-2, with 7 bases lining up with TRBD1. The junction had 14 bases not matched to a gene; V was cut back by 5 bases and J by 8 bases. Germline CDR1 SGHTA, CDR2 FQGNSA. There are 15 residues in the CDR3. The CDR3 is CASSTLGGASGGYTF. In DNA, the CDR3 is TGTGCCAGCAGCACCTTAGGGGGCGCCTCCGGGGGCTACACCTTC.

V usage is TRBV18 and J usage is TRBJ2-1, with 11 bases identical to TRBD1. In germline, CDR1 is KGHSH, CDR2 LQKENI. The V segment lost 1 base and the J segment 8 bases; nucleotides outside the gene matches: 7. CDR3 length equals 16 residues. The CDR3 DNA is TGTGCCAGCTCACCACTGGGACAGGGGGTTTTCTATGAGCAGTTCTTC. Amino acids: CASSPLGQGVFYEQFF. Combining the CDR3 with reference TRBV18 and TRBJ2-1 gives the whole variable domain NAGVMQNPRHLVRRRGQEARLRCSPMKGHSHVYWYRQLPEEGLKFMVYLQKENIIDESGMPKERFSAEFPKEGPSILRIQQVVRGDSAAYFCASSPLGQGVFYEQFFGPGTRLTVL.

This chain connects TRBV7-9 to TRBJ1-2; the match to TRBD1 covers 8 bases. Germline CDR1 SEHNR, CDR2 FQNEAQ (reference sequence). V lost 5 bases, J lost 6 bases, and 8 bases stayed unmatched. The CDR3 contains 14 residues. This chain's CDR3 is CASSVFGQGHGYTF. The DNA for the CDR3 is TGTGCCAGCAGCGTTTTCGGACAGGGACATGGCTACACCTTC. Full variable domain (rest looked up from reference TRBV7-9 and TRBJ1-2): DTGVSQNPRHKITKRGQNVTFRCDPISEHNRLYWYRQTLGQGPEFLTYFQNEAQLEKSRLLSDRFSAERPKGSFSTLEIQRTEQGDSAMYLCASSVFGQGHGYTFGSGTRLTVV.

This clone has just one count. The CDR3 here is CASSPGSYEQYF. CDR3 bases: TGTGCCAGCAGCCCCGGGAGCTACGAGCAGTACTTC. The rearrangement links TRBV5-6 to TRBJ2-7, with D maybe TRBD2 (6 bases). From germline, CDR1 is SGHDT and CDR2 YYEEEE. The V and J ends lost 4 bases and 3 bases respectively, with 8 bases between them. The CDR3 is 12 residues long.